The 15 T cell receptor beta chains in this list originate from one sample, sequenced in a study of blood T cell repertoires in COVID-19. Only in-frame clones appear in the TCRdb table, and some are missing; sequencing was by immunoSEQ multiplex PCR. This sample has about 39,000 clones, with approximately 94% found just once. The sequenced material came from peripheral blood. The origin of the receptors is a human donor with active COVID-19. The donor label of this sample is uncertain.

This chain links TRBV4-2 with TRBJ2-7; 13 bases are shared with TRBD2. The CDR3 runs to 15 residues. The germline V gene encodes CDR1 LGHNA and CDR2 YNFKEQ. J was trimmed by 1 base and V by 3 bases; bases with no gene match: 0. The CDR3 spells CASSQGLAGSYEQYF. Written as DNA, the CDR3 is TGTGCCAGCAGCCAGGGACTAGCGGGATCCTACGAGCAGTACTTC.

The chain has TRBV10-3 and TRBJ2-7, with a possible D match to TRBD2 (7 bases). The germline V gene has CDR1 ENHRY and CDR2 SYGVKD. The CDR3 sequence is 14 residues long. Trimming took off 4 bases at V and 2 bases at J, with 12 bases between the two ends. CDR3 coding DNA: TGTGCCATCAGTGGCACAGGGAGGGCCTACGAGCAGTACTTC. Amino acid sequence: CAISGTGRAYEQYF.

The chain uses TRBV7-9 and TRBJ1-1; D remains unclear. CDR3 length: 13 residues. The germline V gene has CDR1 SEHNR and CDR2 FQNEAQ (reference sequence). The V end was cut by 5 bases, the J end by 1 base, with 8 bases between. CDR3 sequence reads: CASSLAGNTEAFF. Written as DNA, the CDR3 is TGTGCCAGCAGCCTGGCGGGGAACACTGAAGCTTTCTTT.

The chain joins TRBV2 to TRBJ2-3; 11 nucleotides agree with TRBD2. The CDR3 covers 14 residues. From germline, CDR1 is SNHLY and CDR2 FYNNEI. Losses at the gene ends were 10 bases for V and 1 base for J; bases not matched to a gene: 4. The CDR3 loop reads CANSLAGGTDTQYF. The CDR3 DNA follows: TGTGCCAACTCACTAGCGGGGGGCACAGATACGCAGTATTTT.

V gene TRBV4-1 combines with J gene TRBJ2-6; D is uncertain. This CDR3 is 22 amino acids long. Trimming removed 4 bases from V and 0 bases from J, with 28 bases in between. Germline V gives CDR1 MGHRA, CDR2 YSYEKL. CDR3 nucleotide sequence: TGCGCCAGCAGCCCCACCTCGCAAGCACAGAAATTAATACTCTCTGGGGCCAACGTCCTGACTTTC. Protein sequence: CASSPTSQAQKLILSGANVLTF.

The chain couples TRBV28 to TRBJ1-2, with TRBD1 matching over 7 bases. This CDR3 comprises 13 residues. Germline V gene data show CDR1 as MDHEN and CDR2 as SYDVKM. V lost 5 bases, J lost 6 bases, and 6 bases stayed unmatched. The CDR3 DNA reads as TGTGCCAGCAGTCATGACAGGGCGGATGGCTACACCTTC. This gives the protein CASSHDRADGYTF.

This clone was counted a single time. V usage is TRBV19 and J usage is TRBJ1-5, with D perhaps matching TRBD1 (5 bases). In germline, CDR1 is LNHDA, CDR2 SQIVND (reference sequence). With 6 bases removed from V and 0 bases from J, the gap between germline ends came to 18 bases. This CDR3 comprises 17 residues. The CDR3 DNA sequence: TGTGCCAGTAGAGGCCGGAGGGGAGAGTATAGCAATCAGCCCCAGCATTTT. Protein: CASRGRRGEYSNQPQHF.

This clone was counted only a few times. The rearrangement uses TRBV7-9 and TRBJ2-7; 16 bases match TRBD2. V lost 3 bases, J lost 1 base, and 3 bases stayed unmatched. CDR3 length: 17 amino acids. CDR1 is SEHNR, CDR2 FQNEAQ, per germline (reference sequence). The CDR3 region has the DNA TGTGCCAGCAGCTTGGGACTAGCGGGAGGGATTTCCTACGAGCAGTACTTC. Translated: CASSLGLAGGISYEQYF.

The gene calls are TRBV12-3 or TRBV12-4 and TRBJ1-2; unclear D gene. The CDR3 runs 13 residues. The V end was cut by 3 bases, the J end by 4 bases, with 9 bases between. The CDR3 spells CASSFQAGYGYTF. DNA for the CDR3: TGTGCCAGCAGTTTTCAGGCAGGCTATGGCTACACCTTC.

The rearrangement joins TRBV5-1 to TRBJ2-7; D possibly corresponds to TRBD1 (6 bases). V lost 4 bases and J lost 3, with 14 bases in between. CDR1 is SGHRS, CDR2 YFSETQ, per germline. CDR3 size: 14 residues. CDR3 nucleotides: TGCGCCAGCAGCCCCCAAGACAGGCGCTACGAGCAGTACTTC. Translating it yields CASSPQDRRYEQYF.

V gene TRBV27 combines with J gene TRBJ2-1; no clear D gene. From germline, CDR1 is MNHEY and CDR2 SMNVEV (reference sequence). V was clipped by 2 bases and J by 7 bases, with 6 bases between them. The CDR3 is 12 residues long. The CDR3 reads CASSLLRNEQFF. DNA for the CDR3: TGTGCCAGCAGTTTACTGCGGAATGAGCAGTTCTTC.

The CDR3 spells CASRATGYYGYTF. CDR3 DNA sequence: TGTGCCAGCAGAGCGACAGGGTACTATGGCTACACCTTC. The rearrangement joins TRBV12-3 or TRBV12-4 to TRBJ1-2; 7 nucleotides line up with TRBD1. The CDR3 sequence is 13 residues long. J gave up 3 bases and V 6 bases, and 4 bases lay outside the gene matches.

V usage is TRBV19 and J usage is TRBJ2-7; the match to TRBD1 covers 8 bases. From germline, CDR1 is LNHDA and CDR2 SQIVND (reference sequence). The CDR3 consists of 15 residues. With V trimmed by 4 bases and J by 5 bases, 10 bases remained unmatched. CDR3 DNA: TGTGCCAGTAGTACTAAAGGGACAGGCTCGGACGAGCAGTACTTC. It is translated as CASSTKGTGSDEQYF.

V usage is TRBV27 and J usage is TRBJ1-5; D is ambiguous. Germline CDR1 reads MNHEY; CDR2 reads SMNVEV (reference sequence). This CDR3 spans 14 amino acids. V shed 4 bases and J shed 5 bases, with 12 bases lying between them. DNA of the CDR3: TGTGCCAGCAGTTCCCGGAGGGTTGATCAGCCCCAGCATTTT. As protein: CASSSRRVDQPQHF.

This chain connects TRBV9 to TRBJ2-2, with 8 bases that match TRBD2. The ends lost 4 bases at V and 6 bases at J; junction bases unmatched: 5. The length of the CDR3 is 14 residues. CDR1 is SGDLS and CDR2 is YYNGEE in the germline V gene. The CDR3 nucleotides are TGTGCCAGCAGCCCGGGGGGGCTATCCGGGGAGCTGTTTTTT. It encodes CASSPGGLSGELFF.